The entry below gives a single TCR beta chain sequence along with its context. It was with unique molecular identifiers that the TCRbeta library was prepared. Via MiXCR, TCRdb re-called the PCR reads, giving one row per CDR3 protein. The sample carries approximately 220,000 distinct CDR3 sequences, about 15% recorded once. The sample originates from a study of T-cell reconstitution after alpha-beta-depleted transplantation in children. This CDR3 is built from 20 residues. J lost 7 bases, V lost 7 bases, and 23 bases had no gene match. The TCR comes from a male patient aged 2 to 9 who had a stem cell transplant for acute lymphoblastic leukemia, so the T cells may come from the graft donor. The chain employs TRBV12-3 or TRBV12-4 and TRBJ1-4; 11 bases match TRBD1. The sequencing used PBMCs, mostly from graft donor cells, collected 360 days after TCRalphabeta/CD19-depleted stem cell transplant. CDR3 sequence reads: CASTLFWARDRGTEGEKLFF. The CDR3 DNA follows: TGTGCCAGCACCCTCTTTTGGGCGCGGGACAGGGGGACGGAGGGTGAAAAACTGTTTTTT.